These 11 T cell receptor beta chains were all obtained from the same sample, sequenced in a study of cytomegalovirus exposure and HLA in healthy donors. Repertoires were generated with immunoSEQ multiplex PCR, while TCRdb's copy carries only in-frame clones and drops some. The sample consists of about 130,000 clones, roughly 89% of them appearing once. The source material was PBMCs. The receptors shown here come from a woman between 18 and 29 years old in good health and CMV-seronegative.

V and J are TRBV7-9 and TRBJ2-7; no reliable D call. Germline V gene lookup returns CDR1 SEHNR and CDR2 FQNEAQ (reference sequence). Trimming took 4 bases from V and 2 from J, leaving 12 bases between them. The CDR3 spans 14 residues. CDR3 loop: CASSSPASTYEQYF. The CDR3 DNA sequence: TGTGCCAGCAGCTCCCCCGCATCTACCTACGAGCAGTACTTC. Combining the CDR3 with reference TRBV7-9 and TRBJ2-7 gives the whole variable domain DTGVSQNPRHKITKRGQNVTFRCDPISEHNRLYWYRQTLGQGPEFLTYFQNEAQLEKSRLLSDRFSAERPKGSFSTLEIQRTEQGDSAMYLCASSSPASTYEQYFGPGTRLTVT.

The CDR3 DNA is TGTGCCAGCAGCGAATCCCCGGGACATTCCTACGAGCAGTACTTC. This translates into CASSESPGHSYEQYF. The V gene is TRBV9, the J gene TRBJ2-7, with a possible D match to TRBD1 (6 bases). Germline CDR1 reads SGDLS; CDR2 reads YYNGEE. V was pared by 3 bases and J by 1 base, with 14 bases between. This CDR3 has 15 amino acids.

V usage is TRBV18 and J usage is TRBJ2-4; D remains ambiguous. V lost 4 bases to trimming and J lost 7 bases, with 14 bases between them. Germline CDR1 KGHSH, CDR2 LQKENI. CDR3 length: 14 amino acids. CDR3 in amino acids: CASSRTPTKNIQYF. The DNA of the CDR3 is TGTGCCAGCTCACGAACGCCCACAAAGAACATTCAGTACTTC.

The chain recombines TRBV29-1 with TRBJ2-7, with 7 bases lining up with TRBD1. V lost 0 bases and J lost 2; bases outside the gene matches: 7. Germline CDR1 and CDR2: SQVTM and ANQGSEA. CDR3 length equals 15 residues. In DNA, the CDR3 is TGCAGCGTTGAAGATCCGACAGGGTTGGCCTACGAGCAGTACTTC. This gives the protein CSVEDPTGLAYEQYF.

The CDR3 sequence is CASSRDREGYTF. CDR3 DNA sequence: TGCGCCAGCTCCCGGGACAGGGAAGGCTACACCTTC. The genes are TRBV5-1 and TRBJ1-2, with 9 bases aligning to TRBD1. V lost 7 bases, J lost 8 bases, and 6 bases stayed unmatched. The CDR3 spans 12 residues. CDR1 and CDR2 (germline): SGHRS, YFSETQ. Full variable domain (rest looked up from reference TRBV5-1 and TRBJ1-2): KAGVTQTPRYLIKTRGQQVTLSCSPISGHRSVSWYQQTPGQGLQFLFEYFSETQRNKGNFPGRFSGRQFSNSRSEMNVSTLELGDSALYLCASSRDREGYTFGSGTRLTVV.

The chain has TRBV27 and TRBJ1-2; D may be TRBD1 (6 bases). Per germline, CDR1 MNHEY and CDR2 SMNVEV (reference sequence). The CDR3 is 13 amino acids. Trimming pared 6 bases from V and 6 bases from J, leaving 14 bases between. CDR3 sequence: CASRLGGAHGYTF. The CDR3, as DNA: TGTGCCAGCAGGCTAGGGGGAGCCCATGGCTACACCTTC.

In its sample, this clone was seen once. This chain joins TRBV2 and TRBJ1-1; TRBD1 is a possible D gene (6 bases). The CDR3 runs to 13 residues. V was trimmed by 4 bases and J by 6 bases, leaving 12 bases between them. Germline-derived CDR1 and CDR2 are SNHLY and FYNNEI. This chain's CDR3 is CASSASGVPEAFF. The CDR3 bases are TGTGCCAGCAGTGCCTCAGGGGTACCTGAAGCTTTCTTT.

The chain couples TRBV7-3 to TRBJ2-1; 7 positions agree with TRBD1. Looked up from germline, CDR1 is SGHTA and CDR2 is FQGTGA. The length of the CDR3 is 15 residues. The V segment lost 2 bases and the J segment 0 bases; nucleotides outside the gene matches: 1. As DNA, the CDR3 is TGTGCCAGCAGCTTACAGGGGGACTCCTACAATGAGCAGTTCTTC. This sequence encodes CASSLQGDSYNEQFF.

This chain links TRBV5-1 with TRBJ2-7; 8 bases fit TRBD1. Trimming at V came to 4 bases and at J to 4 bases, leaving 4 bases not matched to a gene. Germline V CDR1 and CDR2: SGHRS, YFSETQ. CDR3 size: 13 residues. The CDR3 protein is CASSPTGEYEQYF. The CDR3 region has the DNA TGCGCCAGCAGCCCGACAGGGGAATACGAGCAGTACTTC.

The rearrangement uses TRBV5-1 and TRBJ2-3, with 8 positions matching TRBD2. The germline V gene encodes CDR1 SGHRS and CDR2 YFSETQ. This CDR3 has 17 residues. The ends lost 5 bases at V and 1 base at J; junction bases unmatched: 12. The CDR3 nucleotides read TGCGCCAGCAGTCCCAATCCTACTAGCGGCCGCACAGATACGCAGTATTTT. Protein sequence: CASSPNPTSGRTDTQYF.

The CDR3 spells CASSYSQPGLGETQYF. For the CDR3, the DNA is TGCGCCAGCAGCTATTCCCAACCCGGGTTGGGTGAGACCCAGTACTTC. The chain uses TRBV5-1 and TRBJ2-5; D not resolved. Trimming left V 3 bases short and J 5 bases short, with 20 bases between. Germline lookup yields CDR1 SGHRS and CDR2 YFSETQ. The CDR3 covers 16 residues.